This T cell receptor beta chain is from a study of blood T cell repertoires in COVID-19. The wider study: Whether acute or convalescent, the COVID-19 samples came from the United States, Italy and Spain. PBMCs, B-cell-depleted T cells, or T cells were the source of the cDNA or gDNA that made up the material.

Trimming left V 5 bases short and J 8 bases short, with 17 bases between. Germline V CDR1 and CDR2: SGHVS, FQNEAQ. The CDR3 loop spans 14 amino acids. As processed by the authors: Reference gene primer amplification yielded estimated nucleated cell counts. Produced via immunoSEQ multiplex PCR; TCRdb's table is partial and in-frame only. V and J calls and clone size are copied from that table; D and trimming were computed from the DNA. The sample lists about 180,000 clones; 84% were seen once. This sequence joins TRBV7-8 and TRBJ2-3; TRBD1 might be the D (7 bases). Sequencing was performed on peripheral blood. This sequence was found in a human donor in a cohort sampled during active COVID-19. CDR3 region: CASSRRQGLGTQYF. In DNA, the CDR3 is TGTGCCAGCAGCCGTCGACAGGGACTGGGTACGCAGTATTTT.